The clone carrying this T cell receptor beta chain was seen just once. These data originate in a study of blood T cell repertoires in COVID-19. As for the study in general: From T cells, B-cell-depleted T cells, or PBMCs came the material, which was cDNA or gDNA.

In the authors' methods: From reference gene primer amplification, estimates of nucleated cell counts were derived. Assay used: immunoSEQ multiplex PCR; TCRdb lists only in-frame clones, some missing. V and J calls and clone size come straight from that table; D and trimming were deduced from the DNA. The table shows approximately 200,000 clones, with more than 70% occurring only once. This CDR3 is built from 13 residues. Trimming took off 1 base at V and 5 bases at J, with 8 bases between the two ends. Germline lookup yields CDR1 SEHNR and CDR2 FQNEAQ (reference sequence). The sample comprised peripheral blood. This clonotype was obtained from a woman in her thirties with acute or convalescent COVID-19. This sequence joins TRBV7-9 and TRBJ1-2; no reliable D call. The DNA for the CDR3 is TGTGCCAGCAGCTTAGGCAACGAGTATGGCTACACCTTC. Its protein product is CASSLGNEYGYTF.